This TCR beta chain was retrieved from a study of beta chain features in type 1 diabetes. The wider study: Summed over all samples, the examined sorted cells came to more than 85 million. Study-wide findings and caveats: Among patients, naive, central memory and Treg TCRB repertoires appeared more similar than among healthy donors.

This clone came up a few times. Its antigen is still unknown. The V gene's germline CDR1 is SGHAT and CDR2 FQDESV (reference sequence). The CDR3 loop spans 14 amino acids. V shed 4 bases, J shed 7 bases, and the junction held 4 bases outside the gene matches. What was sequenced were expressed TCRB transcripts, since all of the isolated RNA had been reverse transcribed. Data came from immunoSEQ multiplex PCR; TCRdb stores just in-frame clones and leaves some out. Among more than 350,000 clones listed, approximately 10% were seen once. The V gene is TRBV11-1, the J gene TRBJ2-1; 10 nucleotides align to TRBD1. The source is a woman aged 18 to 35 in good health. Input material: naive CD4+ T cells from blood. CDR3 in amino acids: CASSWLGQGNEQFF. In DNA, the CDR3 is TGTGCCAGCAGCTGGTTGGGACAGGGGAATGAGCAGTTCTTC.